This TCR beta chain was captured by sequencing in a study of Graves' ophthalmopathy and Graves' hyperthyroidism. RNA served as the template for amplifying TCR beta CDR3 regions. An opening RT-PCR round employed HTBI primers and preceded a second-round multiplex PCR. TCRdb analysed the multiplex PCR reads with MiXCR anew, one entry per CDR3 protein. The sample includes over a million distinct CDR3 sequences, about 38% of them seen just once. Whole-study results and caveats: Blood was where most expanded thyroid clonotypes above 0.001 frequency also turned up.

Deletions cut 5 bases from V and 4 bases from J, with 14 bases between. The CDR3 sequence is 14 residues long. CDR1 is SNHLY, CDR2 FYNNEI, per germline. Remarks on this clonotype: Its target is not known.

Patients in the hyperthyroidism group, adults aged 18 to 65, were newly diagnosed, under 2 months' duration. What was sequenced was peripheral blood or thyroid tissue (not recorded which). The rearrangement uses TRBV2 and TRBJ2-5; D could derive from TRBD1 or TRBD2 (5 bases each). This TCR came from an adult man with Graves' hyperthyroidism. The CDR3 nucleotides are TGTGCCAGCAGTTCGACAGCGAGCGGAGAGACCCAGTACTTC. This sequence encodes CASSSTASGETQYF. The full variable domain, rest sourced from reference TRBV2 and TRBJ2-5, is EPEVTQTPSHQVTQMGQEVILRCVPISNHLYFYWYRQILGQKVEFLVSFYNNEISEKSEIFDDQFSVERPDGSNFTLKIRSTKLEDSAMYFCASSSTASGETQYFGPGTRLLVL.